This T cell receptor (beta chain) was sequenced for a study of tumor and adjacent non-tumor tissue in lung cancer. Study in general: Aged about 30 to 76 years, patients included fewer than 11 men and 5 women with stage I to III disease.

CDR3 size: 11 residues. Germline assignment: CDR1 MNHNS and CDR2 SASEGT. Study-wide results and limits: Tumor repertoires had a smaller top 100 clone share than normal lung.

RNA was extracted from bulk tissue without any cell sorting. A modified ARM-PCR protocol with three rounds of nested PCR amplified TCRbeta. TCRdb called the multiplex PCR reads again in MiXCR, with one record for every CDR3 protein. The data show around 99,000 distinct CDR3 sequences, approximately 82% seen once. This clonotype was counted between two and nine times. As yet, its antigen is unknown. A junction boundary mismatches the germline segment, possibly from a read error. Sequences were obtained from lung tumor tissue. The chain recombines TRBV6-1 with TRBJ2-7, with D perhaps matching TRBD1 (6 bases). This clonotype originated in a woman in her sixties with non-small cell lung cancer. DNA of the CDR3: TGTGCCAGCAGTGAAGGTTGGCCAGGGGACTTC. This translates into CASSEGWPGDF.